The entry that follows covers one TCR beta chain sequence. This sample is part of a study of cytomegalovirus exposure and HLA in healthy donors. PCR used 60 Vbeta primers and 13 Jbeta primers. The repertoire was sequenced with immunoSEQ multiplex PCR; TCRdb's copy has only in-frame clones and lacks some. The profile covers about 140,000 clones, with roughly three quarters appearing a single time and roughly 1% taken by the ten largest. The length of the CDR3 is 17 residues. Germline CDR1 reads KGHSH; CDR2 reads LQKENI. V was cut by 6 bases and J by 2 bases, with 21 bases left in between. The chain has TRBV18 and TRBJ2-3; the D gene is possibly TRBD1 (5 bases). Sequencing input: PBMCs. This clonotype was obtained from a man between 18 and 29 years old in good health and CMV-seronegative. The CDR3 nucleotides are TGTGCCAGCTCCCGAGACAGAGGTCTTCTACACACAGATACGCAGTATTTT. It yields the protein CASSRDRGLLHTDTQYF.